These T cell receptor beta chains were read from a single sample in a study of shared clonotypes between healthy human individuals. Profiling relied on immunoSEQ multiplex PCR, and the TCRdb table lists in-frame clones only, not all of them. This sample yields 2 million to 3 million clones, of which 80% to 95% are seen a single time; approximately 0.35% belongs to the top ten. Sample: naive CD4+ T cells from PBMCs. The receptor source for this set is a young man in good health. Some clones in this sample may be carry-over from other donors' samples. Each CDR3 is given with its conserved first and last residue. The D gene is left open where the match is weak. For some rows the clone size is stated as once, few or many, or as a class when expanded; others skip it.

v_call,clone_size,j_call,d_call,cdr3_aa,cdr3_nt
TRBV27,-,TRBJ2-7,-,CASRQWAQTSYEQYF,TGTGCCAGCCGCCAATGGGCACAGACCTCCTACGAGCAGTACTTC
TRBV9,-,TRBJ2-5,-,CASSVRGAETQYF,TGTGCCAGCAGCGTCAGGGGGGCCGAGACCCAGTACTTC
TRBV19,-,TRBJ1-5,-,CASSMGRGRYSNQPQHF,TGTGCCAGTAGTATGGGCAGGGGCAGATATAGCAATCAGCCCCAGCATTTT
TRBV7-9,-,TRBJ2-5,-,CASNSTGNFRETQYF,TGTGCCAGCAATTCGACCGGGAACTTTCGAGAGACCCAGTACTTC
TRBV30,-,TRBJ2-3,-,CAWSFGEDTQYF,TGTGCCTGGAGTTTCGGGGAGGATACGCAGTATTTT
TRBV6-4,-,TRBJ1-2,TRBD1,CASSEGTGVDYGYTF,TGTGCCAGCAGTGAAGGGACAGGGGTTGACTATGGCTACACCTTC
TRBV4-3,-,TRBJ2-5,-,CASSQDRLEQGEETQYF,TGCGCCAGCAGCCAAGATCGCTTGGAACAGGGCGAGGAGACCCAGTACTTC
TRBV10-1,once,TRBJ2-7,-,CASSEILVSYEQYF,TGCGCCAGCAGTGAGATCCTGGTATCCTACGAGCAGTACTTC
TRBV7-9,-,TRBJ2-1,-,CASSYTGTINEQFF,TGTGCCAGCAGTTATACCGGGACCATCAATGAGCAGTTCTTC
TRBV9,-,TRBJ1-2,-,CASSVAPRGSDGYTF,TGTGCCAGCAGCGTGGCACCTAGGGGTTCTGATGGCTACACCTTC
TRBV29-1,-,TRBJ1-2,-,CSVEIGNRVSGYTF,TGCAGCGTCGAGATCGGAAACAGGGTCTCTGGCTACACCTTC
TRBV11-2,once,TRBJ2-7,TRBD2,CASSLSLAGGRFTYEQYF,TGTGCCAGCAGCTTAAGTTTGGCGGGCGGGAGATTTACCTACGAGCAGTACTTC
TRBV25-1,-,TRBJ2-5,TRBD1,CASTPWTGEEETQYF,TGTGCCAGCACCCCCTGGACAGGGGAGGAAGAGACCCAGTACTTC